This TCR beta chain was identified in a study of read filtering for tumor transcriptome and immune sequencing. Study information: Mean patient age was 65.9 years, range roughly 47 to 90; 16 to 20 male, over twelve female.

The CDR3 contains 13 residues. Germline loops: CDR1 LNHDA, CDR2 SQIVND (reference sequence). V was pared by 5 bases and J by 10 bases, with 17 bases between. This library used about 400 ng RNA and molecular barcoded adaptors spanning alpha/delta and beta/gamma chains. Each CDR3 protein gets one entry after TCRdb re-called the reads with MiXCR. The sample lists some 120,000 distinct CDR3 sequences, 10% to 15% occurring once. The V gene is TRBV19, the J gene TRBJ1-2; D might be TRBD1 (5 bases). The sequenced material came from a population of CD138-negative cells sorted from bone marrow. The origin of this receptor is a donor aged 40 or older with multiple myeloma. The CDR3 sequence is CASSPTVGHDYTF. In nucleotides, the CDR3 is TGTGCCAGTAGTCCCACCGTCGGACACGACTACACCTTC. Looking up the rest from reference TRBV19 and TRBJ1-2 gives the full variable domain: DGGITQSPKYLFRKEGQNVTLSCEQNLNHDAMYWYRQDPGQGLRLIYYSQIVNDFQKGDIAEGYSVSREKKESFPLTVTSAQKNPTAFYLCASSPTVGHDYTFGSGTRLTVV.